This T cell receptor beta chain was obtained from a study of shared clonotypes between healthy human individuals. Study-wide results and limits: Read depth was anticipated to influence clonotype sharing among donors. All-four-donor shared clonotypes had higher generation probabilities than non-shared clonotypes did.

This table comes from immunoSEQ multiplex PCR, and its TCRdb copy is limited to in-frame clones, with some not included. Of fewer than 800,000 clones in the sample, just over 90% were seen once. CD8 cells classed as naive were CD45RO-negative and positively selected for CCR7, excluding terminally differentiated effector memory CD45RA+ cells. Healthy HIV-negative adults with no recent acute infections or vaccinations were recruited as donors. Regarding this clone: As yet, its antigen is unknown.

The V end lost 0 bases, the J end lost 4 bases, and 13 bases lay between the germline ends. CDR3 length: 16 residues. CDR1 and CDR2 from the germline V gene are LGHNA and YSLEER. The gene calls are TRBV4-3 and TRBJ1-3; D not resolved. The specimen sequenced was naive CD8+ T cells sorted from blood. This TCR was recovered from a man aged 25-45 years in good health. The CDR3 here is CASSQDVTNPGNTIYF. CDR3 nucleotides: TGCGCCAGCAGCCAAGATGTTACGAACCCCGGAAACACCATATATTTT.